Here is one T cell receptor beta chain with its context. This clonotype was seen only a few times. No antigen is known for it. Base qualities were left out, and no much larger clone turns up one base away. Ficoll-Paque density gradient centrifugation was used to isolate PBMCs. The instrument given in TCRdb is Illumina NovaSeq 6000. TCRalpha and TCRbeta cDNA libraries were constructed by 5'RACE with constant-segment primers, with sample barcodes and unique molecular identifiers being introduced. Trizol reagent was used to extract RNA from every sample. Library amplification was performed in two PCR steps, and a second sample barcode and Illumina TruSeq adapters were introduced in the second step. Sequencing of libraries was performed on an Illumina NovaSeq with 2 x 150 bp paired-end reads. On the study's bioinformatics: Demultiplexing of reads and collapsing into UMI-guided consensus sequences were performed with migec v1.2.7. Using mixcr v2.1.11, UMI consensuses were aligned to TRA and TRB V and J templates and then assembled into clonotypes. A clonotype was counted as expanded or contracted only when both edgeR and NoisET called the clonotype significant, with the noise models trained on biological replicates. For edgeR calls, the thresholds were a false discovery rate-adjusted p below 0.01 and a log2 fold-change of 1. As an exploratory analysis of dynamics, PCA with hierarchical clustering was applied to max-normalized trajectories of the 1000 most abundant clonotypes. The CD4 or CD8 phenotype of responding clones was assigned using the separately sequenced CD4+ and CD8+ repertoires. TCRdb reprocessing: public reads trimmed at Q25 with fastp, clones called with MiXCR, in-frame beta chains kept. Rows matching on CDR3 protein sequence are summarized as one entry with the most common DNA and genes. TCRdb, rather than the study authors, made the V and J calls. The sample yields approximately 570,000 distinct CDR3 sequences; approximately 19% were counted once. Jointly, the top ten make up around 13% of the sample.

The record originates from a study of T-cell memory formation after mild COVID-19 (dated by TCRdb to the early 2020s). Background on the whole study: TCR sequence clusters from the two donors were largely donor specific. T-cell clones expanding and contracting after mild COVID-19 in a couple of donors were tracked by longitudinal TCRalpha and TCRbeta repertoire sequencing. Two young, previously healthy adult volunteers, one female and one male, were included in the cohort. Paper-wide results and their limitations: Only a couple of mild cases were covered in the study, and larger cohorts including severe cases with pre-infection samples were considered necessary. SARS-CoV-2 specificity of the second-wave clones peaking on day 37 was not confirmed. Contracting CD4+ clones appeared mostly in the CM and EM memory subsets, whereas CD8+ clones were enriched in EMRA. Some responding clones were detected in pre-infection memory, which suggested that pre-existing cross-reactive memory T cells had joined the SARS-CoV-2 response. Clones contracting from day 15 to 85 had balanced CD4/CD8 phenotypes, while a second wave expanding from day 15 to 37 was biased towards CD4+.

Including the terminal cysteine and phenylalanine, the CDR3 comprises 15 residues. CDR3 DNA is the only sequence kept; it has 45 bases, read in frame from the first base. The junction shows trimming of 0 bases on V and 6 bases on J, and the gene matches do not reach 3 bases of it. As encoded in the germline V gene, CDR1 is SGHAT while CDR2 is FQNNGV. Sequenced input: PBMCs or a T cell subset sorted from them (not recorded which). The rearrangement combines TRBV11-2 with TRBJ2-7; TRBD2 fits 12 bases in the junction. The clonotype comes from an adult woman who had mild COVID-19 (a few samples of this study predate the infection). The sample titles of this study are shuffled in the database, so cell type and time point are left out; the donor was told from shared clones. At the DNA level, the sequence is TGTGCCAGCAGCTTAGAGCTAGCGGGAGGGGGCGAGCAGTACTTC. Protein translation: CASSLELAGGGEQYF.